These 30 T cell receptor beta chains were all obtained from the same sample, sequenced in a study of blood T cell repertoires in COVID-19. Sequencing used immunoSEQ multiplex PCR; TCRdb keeps in-frame clones, though not all of them. The sample has about 42,000 clones; approximately 92% are singletons. Sequencing input: peripheral blood. The receptors derive from a young man with active or convalescent COVID-19.

The J gene is TRBJ2-3, the V gene TRBV9; 10 nucleotides match TRBD1. The V segment lost 0 bases and the J segment 7 bases; nucleotides outside the gene matches: 2. This CDR3 is built from 14 residues. CDR1 and CDR2 from the germline V gene are SGDLS and YYNGEE. CDR3 coding DNA: TGTGCCAGCAGCGTAGGACAGGGGGCGAATACGCAGTATTTT. This gives the protein CASSVGQGANTQYF.

This clone was recorded once. V is TRBV6-5 and J is TRBJ1-1, with no clear D. This CDR3 has 14 residues. Trimming stripped 2 bases from V and 3 bases from J, with 10 bases between. Germline V gene sequence: CDR1 MNHEY, CDR2 SVGAGI. CDR3 in amino acids: CASSYDGGYTEAFF. The CDR3 coding sequence is TGTGCCAGCAGTTACGACGGCGGATACACTGAAGCTTTCTTT.

V is TRBV13 and J is TRBJ1-5; possible D gene TRBD1, 6 bases. The CDR3 has 13 amino acids. Per the germline V gene, CDR1 is PRHDT and CDR2 is FYEKMQ (reference sequence). Trimming pared 3 bases from V and 9 bases from J, leaving 12 bases between. The CDR3 DNA sequence: TGTGCCAGCAGCTTGAGGGGGACGCGGCCCCAGCATTTT. It encodes CASSLRGTRPQHF.

V gene TRBV7-2 combines with J gene TRBJ2-3; possibly TRBD1 for D (5 bases). V shed 0 bases and J shed 5 bases, with 12 bases lying between them. CDR3 size: 15 residues. CDR1 and CDR2 (germline): SGHTA, FQGNSA. CDR3 residues: CASSLASNQGDTQYF. The CDR3 DNA is TGTGCCAGCAGCTTAGCATCGAACCAGGGAGATACGCAGTATTTT.

The rearrangement links TRBV27 to TRBJ2-2; D gene unclear. The CDR3 spans 16 residues. Germline V gene data show CDR1 as MNHEY and CDR2 as SMNVEV (reference sequence). The V end lost 2 bases, the J end lost 0 bases, and 10 bases lay between the germline ends. The CDR3 DNA reads TGTGCCAGCAGTTTACAGCGCCTTACGAACACCGGGGAGCTGTTTTTT. It is translated as CASSLQRLTNTGELFF.

The chain couples TRBV25-1 to TRBJ1-6, with D unclear. V lost 2 bases, J lost 5 bases, and 7 bases lay in between. There are 14 residues in the CDR3. Germline values: CDR1 MGHDK, CDR2 SYGVNS. Here the CDR3 reads CASSEPPDNSPLHF. In nucleotides, the CDR3 is TGTGCCAGCAGTGAACCCCCGGATAATTCACCCCTCCACTTT.

This chain uses TRBV27 with TRBJ2-3; 7 bases line up with TRBD1. Trimming cost V 5 bases and J 3 bases; bases outside gene matches: 11. The CDR3 runs to 16 residues. Germline V gene sequence: CDR1 MNHEY, CDR2 SMNVEV (reference sequence). The CDR3: CASSLHLGQRTDTQYF. The CDR3 DNA sequence: TGTGCCAGCAGTCTCCACCTGGGACAGAGAACAGATACGCAGTATTTT.

This chain connects TRBV5-1 to TRBJ2-7, with D possibly being TRBD2 (6 bases). CDR3 length equals 15 residues. CDR1 SGHRS and CDR2 YFSETQ come from the germline V gene. V gave up 0 bases and J gave up 2 bases, with 12 bases separating them. The CDR3 sequence: CASSLGSRLAYEQYF. The DNA of the CDR3 is TGCGCCAGCAGCTTGGGAAGTCGACTAGCCTACGAGCAGTACTTC.

This chain links TRBV27 with TRBJ2-7; D call uncertain. V was shortened by 2 bases and J by 2 bases, with 4 bases between the two germline ends. This CDR3 is 12 amino acids long. The germline gives CDR1 MNHEY, CDR2 SMNVEV (reference sequence). Here the CDR3 reads CASSLQAYEQYF. DNA of the CDR3: TGTGCCAGCAGTTTACAGGCCTACGAGCAGTACTTC.

The rearrangement links TRBV5-4 to TRBJ1-5; TRBD1 might be the D (6 bases). The CDR3 spans 15 residues. Germline V gene lookup returns CDR1 SGHNT and CDR2 YYREEE (reference sequence). The V end lost 0 bases, the J end lost 2 bases, and 9 bases lay between the germline ends. This CDR3 reads CASSLDQGRNQPQHF. DNA for the CDR3: TGTGCCAGCAGCTTGGATCAGGGGCGCAATCAGCCCCAGCATTTT.

The chain joins TRBV2 to TRBJ1-1, with a weak D call TRBD1 (5 bases). CDR1 and CDR2 (germline): SNHLY, FYNNEI. V dropped 6 bases and J dropped 4 bases, with 15 bases sitting between them. The CDR3 consists of 14 residues. CDR3 sequence reads: CASRPQTVGTEAFF. The CDR3 DNA reads as TGTGCCAGCAGACCCCAGACAGTAGGCACTGAAGCTTTCTTT.

The chain joins TRBV18 to TRBJ2-1; 10 nucleotides agree with TRBD2. After removal of 4 bases from V and 6 bases from J, the junction contained 9 bases not matched to a gene. CDR3 length: 16 amino acids. Germline CDR1 KGHSH, CDR2 LQKENI. The CDR3 DNA is TGTGCCAGCTCACAGAATCAGCGGGAGGGGCGCAATGAGCAGTTCTTC. Protein sequence: CASSQNQREGRNEQFF.

The chain links TRBV5-6 to TRBJ2-5; D may be TRBD2 (6 bases). The germline CDR1 and CDR2 sequences are SGHDT and YYEEEE. V lost 4 bases, J lost 5 bases, and 15 bases lay in between. This CDR3 region has 14 residues. CDR3 DNA: TGTGCCAGCAGCCCGGGACGGGGGTTCGAGACCCAGTACTTC. It yields the protein CASSPGRGFETQYF.

This sequence joins TRBV19 and TRBJ1-4, with D perhaps matching TRBD1 (5 bases). Per the germline V gene, CDR1 is LNHDA and CDR2 is SQIVND (reference sequence). V was cut by 6 bases and J by 2 bases, with 16 bases left in between. The CDR3 is 16 residues long. The CDR3 DNA reads as TGTGCCAGTAGCCGGGACTACCCTTCTACTAATGAAAAACTGTTTTTT. This codes for CASSRDYPSTNEKLFF.

This chain links TRBV7-2 with TRBJ2-2; 7 bases match TRBD2. CDR1 and CDR2 from the germline V gene are SGHTA and FQGNSA. The CDR3 is 15 amino acids. Germline trimming cut 2 bases from V and 0 bases from J; bases unmatched to any gene: 0. CDR3 in amino acids: CASSLSGANTGELFF. The CDR3 DNA is TGTGCCAGCAGCTTAAGCGGGGCGAACACCGGGGAGCTGTTTTTT. Combining the CDR3 with reference TRBV7-2 and TRBJ2-2 gives the whole variable domain GAGVSQSPSNKVTEKGKDVELRCDPISGHTALYWYRQSLGQGLEFLIYFQGNSAPDKSGLPSDRFSAERTGGSVSTLTIQRTQQEDSAVYLCASSLSGANTGELFFGEGSRLTVL.

This clone occurred once. This chain connects TRBV9 to TRBJ1-2; 9 bases fit TRBD1. J was trimmed by 6 bases and V by 5 bases; bases with no gene match: 11. Germline V lookup: CDR1 SGDLS, CDR2 YYNGEE. This CDR3 region has 15 residues. The CDR3, as DNA: TGTGCCAGCAGGGGGACACCCACAGGGGGCGATGGCTACACCTTC. This encodes CASRGTPTGGDGYTF. The whole variable domain, filled in from reference TRBV9 and TRBJ1-2, reads DSGVTQTPKHLITATGQRVTLRCSPRSGDLSVYWYQQSLDQGLQFLIQYYNGEERAKGNILERFSAQQFPDLHSELNLSSLELGDSALYFCASRGTPTGGDGYTFGSGTRLTVV.

The rearrangement uses TRBV5-1 and TRBJ1-1; TRBD1 matches 8 bases. V was clipped by 4 bases and J by 4 bases; unmatched bases: 9. This CDR3 region has 15 residues. Per germline, CDR1 SGHRS and CDR2 YFSETQ. CDR3 sequence (DNA): TGCGCCAGCAGCACCGGACAGGGTCGGGTCACTGAAGCTTTCTTT. As protein: CASSTGQGRVTEAFF. Full variable domain (rest looked up from reference TRBV5-1 and TRBJ1-1): KAGVTQTPRYLIKTRGQQVTLSCSPISGHRSVSWYQQTPGQGLQFLFEYFSETQRNKGNFPGRFSGRQFSNSRSEMNVSTLELGDSALYLCASSTGQGRVTEAFFGQGTRLTVV.

This rearrangement joins TRBV28 to TRBJ1-2, with D perhaps matching TRBD1 (5 bases). This CDR3 has 17 amino acids. Germline V gives CDR1 MDHEN, CDR2 SYDVKM. The V end was cut by 0 bases, the J end by 3 bases, with 17 bases between. The CDR3 is CASSLWAGRRSDYGYTF. CDR3 bases: TGTGCCAGCAGTTTATGGGCAGGGCGGCGTTCTGACTATGGCTACACCTTC.

The rearrangement joins TRBV6-2 or TRBV6-3 to TRBJ1-6; 9 bases map to TRBD1. The germline V gene has CDR1 MNHEY and CDR2 SVGEGT. CDR3 length: 15 residues. The trim removed 1 base at V and 7 bases at J, leaving 2 bases unmatched. Here the CDR3 DNA reads TGTGCCAGCAGTTACTGGGACAGGGAGAATTCACCCCTCCACTTT. Translation gives CASSYWDRENSPLHF.

The gene calls are TRBV7-2 and TRBJ2-5; 14 nucleotides match TRBD2. V lost 0 bases and J lost 7; bases outside the gene matches: 10. Germline lookup yields CDR1 SGHTA and CDR2 FQGNSA. The CDR3 runs to 18 residues. The CDR3 DNA sequence: TGTGCCAGCAGCTTAGCCCCGTCGACTAGCGGGAGGGCAGGGACCCAGTACTTC. It yields the protein CASSLAPSTSGRAGTQYF.

The table lists this clone with a few counts. The rearrangement uses TRBV2 and TRBJ2-7; 7 bases map to TRBD1. The CDR3 contains 15 residues. With 3 bases clipped from V and 1 base from J, the junction kept 6 bases outside the gene matches. Germline CDR1 SNHLY, CDR2 FYNNEI. CDR3 amino acids: CASSDPPGGSYEQYV. The CDR3 DNA reads TGTGCCAGCAGTGACCCGCCAGGGGGTTCCTACGAGCAGTACGTC.

The CDR3 bases are TGTGCCACCAGCAGAGAAGCCAACAGGGGTGGTGAAAAACTGTTTTTT. It yields the protein CATSREANRGGEKLFF. This chain joins TRBV15 and TRBJ1-4; TRBD1 matches at 7 bases. Per the germline V gene, CDR1 is LNHNV and CDR2 is YYDKDF (reference sequence). With V trimmed by 0 bases and J by 7 bases, 8 bases remained unmatched. The CDR3 runs 16 residues.

V is TRBV5-5 and J is TRBJ2-7; weak D call: TRBD1 (6 bases). Germline CDR1 and CDR2: SGHKS and YYEKEE (reference sequence). V lost 1 base and J 2 bases, leaving 13 bases between the germline ends. The CDR3 is 15 amino acids. The CDR3 spells CASSLWWQGTYEQYV. CDR3 in DNA: TGTGCCAGCAGCTTGTGGTGGCAGGGGACCTACGAGCAGTACGTC.

The rearrangement links TRBV3-1 (or the pseudogene TRBV3-2) to TRBJ1-2; 9 bases match TRBD1. With V trimmed by 2 bases and J by 8 bases, 15 bases remained unmatched. From germline, CDR1 is LGHDT and CDR2 YNNKEL (reference sequence). The CDR3 is 17 amino acids. CDR3 amino acids: CASSQPITGTGTGGYTF. The CDR3 DNA reads as TGTGCCAGCAGCCAACCGATAACCGGGACAGGGACTGGAGGCTACACCTTC.

The V call is TRBV29-1, the J call TRBJ2-1; tentative D call: TRBD1 (5 bases). The CDR3 totals 13 residues. CDR1 and CDR2 (germline): SQVTM, ANQGSEA. Trimming took 3 bases from V and 11 from J, leaving 17 bases between them. The CDR3 DNA is TGCAGCGTTGATCAGGGCCTCACAATGCAGCAGTTCTTC. It is translated as CSVDQGLTMQQFF.

A single count supports this clone. This chain connects TRBV10-3 to TRBJ1-2; D is unresolved. CDR1 is ENHRY, CDR2 SYGVKD, per germline. Trimming shortened V by 0 bases and J by 4 bases, and 12 bases separated the two germline ends. The CDR3 runs 15 residues. CDR3 loop: CAISESEIEIYGYTF. DNA of the CDR3: TGTGCCATCAGTGAGTCGGAGATAGAGATCTATGGCTACACCTTC.

The chain combines TRBV6-1 with TRBJ2-5; TRBD1 aligns across 8 bases. The CDR3 runs 16 residues. From germline, CDR1 is MNHNS and CDR2 SASEGT. Trimming cost V 2 bases and J 5 bases; bases outside gene matches: 10. The CDR3 DNA sequence: TGTGCCAGCAGTGAACGTCCCACAACAGGGGGGGAGACCCAGTACTTC. Translating gives CASSERPTTGGETQYF.

This chain uses TRBV30 with TRBJ1-2, with 11 bases identical to TRBD1. The CDR3 spans 17 residues. Germline values: CDR1 GTSNPN, CDR2 SVGIG (reference sequence). V shed 2 bases, J shed 4 bases, and the junction held 12 bases outside the gene matches. The DNA for the CDR3 is TGTGCCTGGAGTCCAGAGGGCGGACAGGGGGCGATCTATGGCTACACCTTC. The encoded protein is CAWSPEGGQGAIYGYTF.

This rearrangement joins TRBV11-2 to TRBJ1-1; a possible D gene is TRBD1 (6 bases). The CDR3 consists of 10 residues. Germline V lookup: CDR1 SGHAT, CDR2 FQNNGV. DNA for the CDR3: TGTGGGGGGCAGAACACTGAAGCTTTCTTT. Translation gives CGGQNTEAFF.

This chain uses TRBV9 with TRBJ1-1, with 7 positions matching TRBD1. The germline V gene has CDR1 SGDLS and CDR2 YYNGEE. Trimming at V came to 4 bases and at J to 0 bases, leaving 6 bases not matched to a gene. The CDR3 loop spans 15 amino acids. CDR3 sequence reads: CASSSHGTVNTEAFF. CDR3 bases: TGTGCCAGCAGCTCGCACGGGACAGTGAACACTGAAGCTTTCTTT. Complete variable domain (other parts from reference TRBV9 and TRBJ1-1): DSGVTQTPKHLITATGQRVTLRCSPRSGDLSVYWYQQSLDQGLQFLIQYYNGEERAKGNILERFSAQQFPDLHSELNLSSLELGDSALYFCASSSHGTVNTEAFFGQGTRLTVV.